The next 15 T cell receptor beta chains were all read from a single sample in a study of blood T cell repertoires in COVID-19. Repertoires were generated with immunoSEQ multiplex PCR, while TCRdb's copy carries only in-frame clones and drops some. The table records around 100,000 clones, roughly 81% of them present only once. Sequencing was carried out using peripheral blood. These receptors all stem from a man aged 40-55 years with acute or convalescent COVID-19.

This sequence joins TRBV29-1 and TRBJ1-2; 9 bases agree with TRBD1. Germline V gene data show CDR1 as SQVTM and CDR2 as ANQGSEA. CDR3 length: 17 amino acids. Trimming took 1 base from V and 5 from J; bases not matched to a gene: 14. CDR3 in amino acids: CSVEGPPRGQGLYGYTF. Written as DNA, the CDR3 is TGCAGCGTTGAAGGCCCCCCGCGGGGACAGGGATTATATGGCTACACCTTC.

The chain combines TRBV6-1 with TRBJ1-1, with 7 bases lining up with TRBD1. The J segment lost 1 base and the V segment lost 3 bases, leaving 5 bases of the junction unmatched. Germline values: CDR1 MNHNS, CDR2 SASEGT. This CDR3 spans 15 amino acids. The CDR3, as DNA: TGTGCCAGCAGTGATACCCACAGGGGGAACACTGAAGCTTTCTTT. Residues: CASSDTHRGNTEAFF.

The rearrangement uses TRBV6-6 and TRBJ2-7; D uncertain. From germline, CDR1 is MNHNY and CDR2 SVGAGI (reference sequence). Trimming cost V 7 bases and J 2 bases, with 15 bases left between them. CDR3 length equals 14 residues. The DNA of the CDR3 is TGTGCCAGCACCCCCAGTGCAGCGACCTACGAGCAGTACTTC. The encoded protein is CASTPSAATYEQYF.

This rearrangement joins TRBV5-1 to TRBJ2-5; 10 nucleotides align to TRBD1. Trimming took 2 bases from V and 5 from J; bases not matched to a gene: 6. Per germline, CDR1 SGHRS and CDR2 YFSETQ. The CDR3 consists of 15 residues. CDR3 bases: TGCGCCAGCAGCTTCGGGACAGGGGTGGAGGAGACCCAGTACTTC. Protein product: CASSFGTGVEETQYF.

The J gene is TRBJ2-1, the V gene TRBV5-4, with 8 bases fitting TRBD2. V was pared by 2 bases and J by 5 bases, with 3 bases of the junction left unmatched. The CDR3 is made up of 14 amino acids. Germline V gene sequence: CDR1 SGHNT, CDR2 YYREEE (reference sequence). The CDR3 DNA is TGTGCCAGCAGCTTTCGGGGGGGTCACAATGAGCAGTTCTTC. It yields the protein CASSFRGGHNEQFF.

V and J are TRBV7-9 and TRBJ2-3; D remains unclear. The CDR3 covers 18 residues. Deletions cut 4 bases from V and 0 bases from J, with 20 bases between. In germline, CDR1 is SEHNR, CDR2 FQNEAQ (reference sequence). CDR3 protein: CASSSLLISSGSTDTQYF. The DNA of the CDR3 is TGTGCCAGCAGCTCCCTCCTAATTAGCTCCGGTAGCACAGATACGCAGTATTTT.

The chain carries TRBV19 and TRBJ2-5; 8 bases match TRBD2. The CDR3 totals 18 residues. The germline V gene has CDR1 LNHDA and CDR2 SQIVND (reference sequence). Germline trimming cut 4 bases from V and 5 bases from J; bases unmatched to any gene: 18. The CDR3 protein is CASSRGLGSGVGKETQYF. In nucleotides, the CDR3 is TGTGCCAGTAGTAGGGGACTCGGTAGCGGGGTCGGGAAGGAGACCCAGTACTTC.

The chain carries TRBV2 and TRBJ2-7; 9 positions match TRBD2. The germline V gene encodes CDR1 SNHLY and CDR2 FYNNEI. The CDR3 spans 14 residues. V lost 7 bases, J lost 4 bases, and 8 bases stayed unmatched. The CDR3 here is CASTEAGGKYEQYF. The CDR3 DNA follows: TGTGCCAGCACCGAAGCGGGGGGAAAATACGAGCAGTACTTC.

The chain recombines TRBV6-6 with TRBJ1-6; D uncertain. Germline V gene data show CDR1 as MNHNY and CDR2 as SVGAGI (reference sequence). This CDR3 is 16 amino acids long. V lost 2 bases and J lost 6, with 14 bases in between. CDR3 amino acids: CASSYQTEDFNSPLHF. CDR3 sequence (DNA): TGTGCCAGCAGTTACCAGACCGAGGACTTTAATTCACCCCTCCACTTT.

The chain couples TRBV6-1 to TRBJ1-6, with D tentatively TRBD1 (5 bases). CDR1 and CDR2 (germline): MNHNS, SASEGT. V was cut by 3 bases and J by 7 bases, with 13 bases left in between. CDR3 length: 15 amino acids. The CDR3 sequence is CASSEAGLPNSPLHF. CDR3 in DNA: TGTGCCAGCAGTGAGGCAGGGCTTCCCAATTCACCCCTCCACTTT.

This sequence joins TRBV5-4 and TRBJ2-7; the match to TRBD1 covers 9 bases. V dropped 2 bases and J dropped 6; count of bases not matched to a gene: 9. The CDR3 spans 15 residues. The germline V gene encodes CDR1 SGHNT and CDR2 YYREEE (reference sequence). The CDR3 loop reads CASSFPGTGRGEQYF. CDR3 nucleotides: TGTGCCAGCAGCTTCCCCGGGACAGGGAGGGGCGAGCAGTACTTC.

The V and J genes are TRBV5-1 and TRBJ1-1; D call uncertain. This CDR3 spans 15 amino acids. V was clipped by 0 bases and J by 4 bases, with 13 bases between them. Germline CDR1 and CDR2: SGHRS and YFSETQ. In nucleotides, the CDR3 is TGCGCCAGCAGCTTGGGGGCAGGCGCGCCCACTGAAGCTTTCTTT. Translating it yields CASSLGAGAPTEAFF. The whole variable domain, remainder taken from reference TRBV5-1 and TRBJ1-1, is KAGVTQTPRYLIKTRGQQVTLSCSPISGHRSVSWYQQTPGQGLQFLFEYFSETQRNKGNFPGRFSGRQFSNSRSEMNVSTLELGDSALYLCASSLGAGAPTEAFFGQGTRLTVV.

This clone was observed a single time. An end of the junction differs from the germline gene, which may be a read error. This rearrangement joins TRBV5-3 to TRBJ2-7, with TRBD1 matching over 9 bases. Being an ORF, TRBV5-3 has a function that is uncertain. This CDR3 is built from 16 residues. CDR3 region: CARSEAGTGFSNEQYF. The CDR3 DNA follows: TGTGCCAGAAGCGAGGCCGGGACAGGGTTCTCCAACGAGCAGTACTTC.

This chain uses TRBV10-2 with TRBJ1-5, with D uncertain. The germline gives CDR1 WSHSY, CDR2 SAAADI. This CDR3 region has 12 residues. V shed 5 bases and J shed 7 bases, with 9 bases lying between them. The CDR3: CASSSVAQPQHF. DNA of the CDR3: TGCGCCAGCAGTTCGGTTGCGCAGCCCCAGCATTTT.

The genes are TRBV27 and TRBJ1-1; weak D call: TRBD1 (5 bases). The germline CDR1 and CDR2 sequences are MNHEY and SMNVEV (reference sequence). V lost 6 bases to trimming and J lost 11 bases, with 16 bases between them. The CDR3 length is 12 residues. In DNA, the CDR3 is TGTGCCAGCAGCTTGAACAAGGGGCGGGCTTTCTTT. It yields the protein CASSLNKGRAFF.